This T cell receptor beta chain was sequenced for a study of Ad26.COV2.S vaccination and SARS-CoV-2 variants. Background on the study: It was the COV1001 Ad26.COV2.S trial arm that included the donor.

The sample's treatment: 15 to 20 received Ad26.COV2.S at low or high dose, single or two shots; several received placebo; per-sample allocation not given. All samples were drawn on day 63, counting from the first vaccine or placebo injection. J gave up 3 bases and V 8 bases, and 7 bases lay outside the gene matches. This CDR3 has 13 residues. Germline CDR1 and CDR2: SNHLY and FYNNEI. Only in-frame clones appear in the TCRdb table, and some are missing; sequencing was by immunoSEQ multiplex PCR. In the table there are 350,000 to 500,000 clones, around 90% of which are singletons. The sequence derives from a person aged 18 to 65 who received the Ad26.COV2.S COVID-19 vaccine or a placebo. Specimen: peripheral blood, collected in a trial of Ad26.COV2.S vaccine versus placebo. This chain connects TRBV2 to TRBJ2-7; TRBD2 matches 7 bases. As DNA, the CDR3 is TGTGCCAGCGAAGCGGGGTTAGGCTACGAGCAGTACTTC. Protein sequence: CASEAGLGYEQYF.